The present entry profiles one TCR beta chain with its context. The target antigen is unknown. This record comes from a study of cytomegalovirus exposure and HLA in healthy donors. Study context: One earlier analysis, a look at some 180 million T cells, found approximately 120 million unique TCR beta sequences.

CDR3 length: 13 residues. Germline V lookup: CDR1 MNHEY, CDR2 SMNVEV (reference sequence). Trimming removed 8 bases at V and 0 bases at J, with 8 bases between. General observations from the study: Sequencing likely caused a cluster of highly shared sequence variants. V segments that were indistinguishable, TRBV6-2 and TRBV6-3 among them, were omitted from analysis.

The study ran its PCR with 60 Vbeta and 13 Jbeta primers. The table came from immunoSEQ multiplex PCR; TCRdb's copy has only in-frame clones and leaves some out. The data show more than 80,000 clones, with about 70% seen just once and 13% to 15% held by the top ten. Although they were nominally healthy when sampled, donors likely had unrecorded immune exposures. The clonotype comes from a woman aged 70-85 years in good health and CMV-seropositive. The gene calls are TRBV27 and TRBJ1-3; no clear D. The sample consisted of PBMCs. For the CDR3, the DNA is TGTGCCAGCGGCCGGAGCTCTGGAAACACCATATATTTT. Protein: CASGRSSGNTIYF.